This T cell receptor beta chain was documented in a study of radiation and T cells in renal cell carcinoma. Comment on this clone: Its antigen remains unknown.

CDR3 length: 12 residues. V shed 6 bases and J shed 4 bases, with 9 bases lying between them. The germline gives CDR1 MDHEN, CDR2 SYDVKM. Repertoires were generated with immunoSEQ multiplex PCR, while TCRdb's copy carries only in-frame clones and drops some. The sample carries over 120,000 clones, 65% to 90% recorded once. Study outcomes and limitations: In blood, top tumor clones expanded by 2 weeks, shrinking by 4.

Time point indicated: blood 4 weeks post-SBRT, at nephrectomy. The treatment was: 15 Gy SBRT to primary tumor, nephrectomy 4 weeks later. The patient's renal cell carcinoma had clear cell pathology. This rearrangement joins TRBV28 to TRBJ1-2; perhaps TRBD1 as D (6 bases). This receptor was taken from a woman in her fifties or sixties with renal cell carcinoma. Specimen: blood, collected from a patient whose treatment included radiotherapy and nephrectomy. In nucleotides, the CDR3 is TGTGCCAGCAGGGACAGCTTCTATGGCTACACCTTC. Amino acids: CASRDSFYGYTF.